One sample yielded the 23 T cell receptor beta chains listed below, sequenced in a study of blood T cells in healthy people across ages. Together with a sample-barcoded 5' primer, a J-beta primer mix was included in a second PCR lasting about 6 to 11 cycles. TCRdb reanalysed the 5' RACE reads using MiXCR and keeps one entry per CDR3 protein. The sample includes around 1,000,000 distinct CDR3 sequences, roughly two fifths of them seen just once. The source material was blood. The origin of the receptors is a young man in good health.

This clonotype was picked up many times. The rearrangement links TRBV20-1 to TRBJ2-5; 11 bases map to TRBD2. This CDR3 contains 14 residues. Germline CDR1 reads DFQATT; CDR2 reads SNEGSKA (reference sequence). The V segment lost 6 bases and the J segment 4 bases; nucleotides outside the gene matches: 7. CDR3 region: CSAPGLAGGETQYF. CDR3 sequence (DNA): TGCAGTGCCCCAGGGCTAGCGGGGGGAGAGACCCAGTACTTC.

Only a few counts were recorded for this clonotype. This rearrangement joins TRBV24-1 to TRBJ2-3; D unresolved. Germline values: CDR1 KGHDR, CDR2 SFDVKD. V was cut by 7 bases and J by 4 bases, with 11 bases left in between. The CDR3 has 13 residues. The CDR3: CATRYTGPDTQYF. The CDR3 DNA reads TGTGCCACCAGGTATACGGGTCCAGATACGCAGTATTTT.

The chain has TRBV7-2 and TRBJ2-3, with 7 bases identical to TRBD2. J lost 9 bases, V lost 4 bases, and 4 bases had no gene match. The germline CDR1 and CDR2 sequences are SGHTA and FQGNSA. The CDR3 is made up of 12 amino acids. CDR3 amino acids: CASSSGLGTQYF. The DNA for the CDR3 is TGTGCCAGCAGCTCAGGACTAGGAACGCAGTATTTT.

This clonotype was seen a few times. This rearrangement joins TRBV11-2 to TRBJ1-1; D gene ambiguous. Germline lookup yields CDR1 SGHAT and CDR2 FQNNGV. Deletions cut 0 bases from V and 7 bases from J, with 12 bases between. The CDR3 covers 14 residues. The CDR3 bases are TGTGCCAGCAGCTTAGATTATCGGGGAGGTGAAGCTTTCTTT. Protein sequence: CASSLDYRGGEAFF.

This clonotype occurred a few times. This chain links TRBV2 with TRBJ2-7; D is unclear. The CDR3 extends over 12 amino acids. Between the trimmed V and J ends, which lost 7 bases and 3 bases, there was a span of 10 bases. Looked up from germline, CDR1 is SNHLY and CDR2 is FYNNEI. The CDR3 DNA is TGTGCCAGCACTAGGGATTTCTACGAGCAGTACTTC. This sequence encodes CASTRDFYEQYF.

The rearrangement joins TRBV29-1 to TRBJ2-3, with a possible D match to TRBD2 (6 bases). Germline CDR1 reads SQVTM; CDR2 reads ANQGSEA. This CDR3 spans 12 amino acids. V shed 8 bases and J shed 3 bases, with 12 bases lying between them. The CDR3 region is CSFPTSTDTQYF. CDR3 nucleotide sequence: TGCAGCTTCCCGACTAGTACAGATACGCAGTATTTT.

This chain links TRBV14 with TRBJ1-1; D may be TRBD1 (6 bases). V was pared by 0 bases and J by 2 bases, with 13 bases between. CDR3 length equals 16 residues. Germline V gives CDR1 SGHDN, CDR2 FVKESK. The CDR3 protein is CASSQEGSGGNTEAFF. The CDR3 nucleotides read TGTGCCAGCAGCCAAGAAGGTTCGGGGGGCAACACTGAAGCTTTCTTT.

The chain carries TRBV4-3 and TRBJ1-5; 8 bases are shared with TRBD1. The length of the CDR3 is 14 residues. V was clipped by 2 bases and J by 5 bases; unmatched bases: 2. Germline lookup yields CDR1 LGHNA and CDR2 YSLEER. The CDR3 sequence is CASSQNRGDQPQHF. CDR3 sequence (DNA): TGCGCCAGCAGCCAAAACAGGGGGGATCAGCCCCAGCATTTT.

This clonotype was detected a few times. CDR3 region: CASSQDVNEKLFF. The CDR3 bases are TGCGCCAGCAGCCAGGATGTAAATGAAAAACTGTTTTTT. This chain joins TRBV4-3 and TRBJ1-4; D gene uncertain. The germline V gene has CDR1 LGHNA and CDR2 YSLEER. V lost 3 bases and J 5 bases, leaving 7 bases between the germline ends. The length of the CDR3 is 13 residues.

This sequence joins TRBV9 and TRBJ1-4; maybe TRBD1 (5 bases). V gave up 3 bases and J gave up 4 bases, with 25 bases separating them. CDR3 length: 19 residues. The germline CDR1 and CDR2 sequences are SGDLS and YYNGEE. The CDR3 DNA is TGTGCCAGCAGCGCGGGTGGGGACGGAATTCAGCATGGTAATGAAAAACTGTTTTTT. Translation gives CASSAGGDGIQHGNEKLFF. Complete variable domain (other parts from reference TRBV9 and TRBJ1-4): DSGVTQTPKHLITATGQRVTLRCSPRSGDLSVYWYQQSLDQGLQFLIQYYNGEERAKGNILERFSAQQFPDLHSELNLSSLELGDSALYFCASSAGGDGIQHGNEKLFFGSGTQLSVL.

The CDR3 sequence is CSAAQGARQPQHF. The CDR3 DNA is TGCAGTGCTGCACAGGGGGCCCGGCAGCCCCAGCATTTT. The chain employs TRBV20-1 and TRBJ1-5, with TRBD1 matching over 9 bases. Germline lookup yields CDR1 DFQATT and CDR2 SNEGSKA (reference sequence). J gave up 7 bases and V 5 bases, and 6 bases lay outside the gene matches. The CDR3 is 13 residues long.

This clonotype was seen a few times. The chain uses TRBV12-3 or TRBV12-4 and TRBJ1-2; a possible D gene is TRBD1 (5 bases). With 3 bases removed from V and 0 bases from J, the gap between germline ends came to 11 bases. This CDR3 contains 15 residues. CDR3 region: CASSLIDSANYGYTF. As DNA, the CDR3 is TGTGCCAGCAGTTTGATCGACAGCGCTAACTATGGCTACACCTTC.

The chain joins TRBV3-1 to TRBJ2-1, with TRBD2 matching 7 bases. The CDR3 length is 12 residues. Germline CDR1 reads LGHDT; CDR2 reads YNNKEL (reference sequence). V lost 4 bases and J lost 15; bases outside the gene matches: 9. The CDR3 spells CASSPRGTNLFF. The CDR3 DNA follows: TGTGCCAGCAGCCCCCGTGGGACTAATTTGTTCTTC.

This clonotype turned up a few times. The chain has TRBV12-3 or TRBV12-4 and TRBJ2-3, with 13 positions matching TRBD2. V dropped 5 bases and J dropped 2; count of bases not matched to a gene: 1. This CDR3 has 15 amino acids. For the CDR3, the DNA is TGTGCCAGCAGTGGACTAGCGGGGGACACAGATACGCAGTATTTT. It is translated as CASSGLAGDTDTQYF.

V gene TRBV5-1 combines with J gene TRBJ2-1; 8 bases line up with TRBD2. The CDR3 covers 17 residues. Germline V gene data show CDR1 as SGHRS and CDR2 as YFSETQ. V lost 0 bases to trimming and J lost 4 bases; unmatched junction nucleotides: 9. As DNA, the CDR3 is TGCGCCAGCAGCTTGGCCGTCGTTAGCGGGGCGTACAATGAGCAGTTCTTC. Its protein is CASSLAVVSGAYNEQFF.

This clonotype was observed a few times. The V call is TRBV12-3 or TRBV12-4, the J call TRBJ2-5, with 10 bases aligning to TRBD2. The CDR3 has 16 residues. Germline trimming cut 6 bases from V and 1 base from J; bases unmatched to any gene: 8. The CDR3 loop is CASRLSSGGLQETQYF. CDR3 nucleotides: TGTGCCAGCAGGTTATCTAGCGGGGGCCTCCAAGAGACCCAGTACTTC.

This chain connects TRBV7-2 to TRBJ1-1; D unclear. The CDR3 is 14 residues long. V was clipped by 2 bases and J by 8 bases, with 15 bases between them. The germline CDR1 and CDR2 sequences are SGHTA and FQGNSA. The CDR3 spells CASSLFPEPTEAFF. DNA for the CDR3: TGTGCCAGCAGCTTATTTCCAGAACCCACAGAAGCTTTCTTT.

This clonotype came up a few times. The chain is built from TRBV14 and TRBJ1-2; the D gene is possibly TRBD1 (5 bases). The length of the CDR3 is 16 residues. V lost 4 bases, J lost 5 bases, and 20 bases lay in between. Germline V CDR1 and CDR2: SGHDN, FVKESK. The CDR3 spells CASSLTLPGRNYGYTF. In DNA form, the CDR3 reads TGTGCCAGCAGCCTGACCCTACCGGGACGCAATTATGGCTACACCTTC.

This chain links TRBV4-3 with TRBJ2-4; a weak D match, TRBD2 (6 bases). This CDR3 spans 15 amino acids. Germline V gives CDR1 LGHNA, CDR2 YSLEER. V lost 0 bases to trimming and J lost 6 bases, with 12 bases between them. CDR3 nucleotides: TGCGCCAGCAGCCAAGATAAGAGGGAGGCAAACATTCAGTACTTC. Protein sequence: CASSQDKREANIQYF.

In this sample, this clonotype turned up a few times. The chain carries TRBV27 and TRBJ1-2; perhaps TRBD1 as D (5 bases). Trimming removed 2 bases at V and 7 bases at J, with 17 bases between. The CDR3 extends over 15 amino acids. Per germline, CDR1 MNHEY and CDR2 SMNVEV (reference sequence). The CDR3 sequence is CASSLSMGETRGYTF. In DNA form, the CDR3 reads TGTGCCAGCAGTTTAAGTATGGGGGAGACACGTGGCTACACCTTC.

This chain connects TRBV21-1 to TRBJ1-2. TRBV21-1 is reported as a pseudogene. The CDR3 runs 15 residues. As DNA, the CDR3 is TGTGCCAGCAAGGGCCCAGGGTGTCAAAACTATGGCCACACCTTC. It yields the protein CASKGPGCQNYGHTF.

This clonotype was counted a few times. The V call is TRBV5-6, the J call TRBJ2-1, with D possibly being TRBD2 (7 bases). Germline V lookup: CDR1 SGHDT, CDR2 YYEEEE. Trimming shortened V by 1 base and J by 10 bases, and 12 bases separated the two germline ends. This CDR3 has 13 residues. This CDR3 is CASSLLRGAEQFF. The CDR3 bases are TGTGCCAGCAGCTTGTTACGGGGGGCGGAGCAGTTCTTC.

The chain joins TRBV10-2 to TRBJ1-6, with D possibly being TRBD1 (6 bases). This CDR3 comprises 15 residues. V lost 6 bases to trimming and J lost 9 bases, with 18 bases between them. Germline V gene data show CDR1 as WSHSY and CDR2 as SAAADI. CDR3 sequence: CASRYSREGGSPLHF. The CDR3 coding sequence is TGCGCCAGCAGATACTCCAGGGAAGGGGGTTCACCCCTCCACTTT.